The rows below give T cell receptor beta chains drawn from one sample of a study of blood T cell repertoires in COVID-19. The table came from immunoSEQ multiplex PCR; TCRdb's copy has only in-frame clones and leaves some out. The sample carries about 190,000 clones, 84% recorded once. Sequenced input: peripheral blood. The receptor set was obtained from a man aged 25 to 45 with active or convalescent COVID-19. Both conserved end residues are part of each CDR3. The D gene is left open where the match is weak. Size values are once, few and many counts, or a class for expanded clones, and some rows have none.

J gene,V gene,clone size,D gene,CDR3 protein,CDR3 DNA
TRBJ2-5,TRBV18,once,TRBD1,CASSPLGTGGQTQYF,TGTGCCAGCTCACCCCTGGGGACAGGGGGTCAGACCCAGTACTTC
TRBJ2-5,TRBV12-5,NA,TRBD1,CASGLVLGQVQETQYF,TGTGCTAGTGGTTTGGTACTGGGACAGGTTCAAGAGACCCAGTACTTC
TRBJ1-5,TRBV2,NA,NA,CASSDRSGNQPQHF,TGTGCCAGCAGTGATCGGTCAGGGAATCAGCCCCAGCATTTT
TRBJ2-3,TRBV19,NA,TRBD2,CASSPATSGRAGTQYF,TGTGCCAGTAGTCCGGCGACTAGCGGGAGGGCAGGTACGCAGTATTTT
TRBJ2-5,TRBV10-3,few,TRBD1,CAISPGQGKYQETQYF,TGTGCCATCAGTCCCGGACAGGGGAAGTACCAAGAGACCCAGTACTTC
TRBJ2-7,TRBV25-1,NA,NA,CASSDWLSDEQYF,TGTGCCAGCAGTGACTGGCTTAGCGACGAGCAGTACTTC
TRBJ2-1,TRBV4-1,NA,NA,CASSPSLGAVDDEQFF,TGCGCCAGCAGCCCCTCCCTTGGGGCTGTCGACGATGAGCAGTTCTTC
TRBJ1-2,TRBV4-1,NA,NA,CASSQGSTGYGYTF,TGCGCCAGCAGCCAAGGGTCGACGGGCTATGGCTACACCTTC
TRBJ2-2,TRBV10-1,NA,NA,CASSERVTGELFF,TGCGCCAGCAGTGAGCGAGTCACCGGGGAGCTGTTTTTT
TRBJ2-1,TRBV7-8,NA,NA,CASNGMAGRRDEQFF,TGTGCCAGCAACGGGATGGCGGGACGGCGCGATGAGCAGTTCTTC
TRBJ1-2,TRBV19,NA,NA,CASSIPSIDSLGGYTF,TGTGCCAGTAGTATCCCCTCCATAGACAGTCTCGGTGGCTACACCTTC
TRBJ1-2,TRBV29-1,NA,TRBD1,CSVLKPPGQGDYGYTF,TGCAGCGTTCTCAAACCCCCAGGACAGGGTGACTATGGCTACACCTTC
TRBJ1-5,TRBV28,few,TRBD1,CASTPDRNQPQHF,TGTGCCAGCACACCGGACAGGAATCAGCCCCAGCATTTT
TRBJ2-6,TRBV6-4,NA,NA,CASSDSEQSPYSGANVLTF,TGTGCCAGCAGTGACTCGGAACAGAGTCCATACTCTGGGGCCAACGTCCTGACTTTC
TRBJ2-2,TRBV5-1,NA,TRBD2,CASRAGVSTGELFF,TGCGCCAGCAGGGCGGGAGTGAGCACCGGGGAGCTGTTTTTT
TRBJ1-2,TRBV2,NA,NA,CASSEKGHDAVYGYTF,TGTGCCAGCAGTGAAAAGGGACACGATGCCGTATATGGCTACACCTTC
TRBJ2-1,TRBV24-1,NA,TRBD2,CATSTPMTSGPYNEQFF,TGTGCCACCAGTACACCTATGACTAGCGGGCCGTACAATGAGCAGTTCTTC
TRBJ1-1,TRBV6-5,NA,TRBD1,CASSYSGTAGTAFF,TGTGCCAGCAGTTACTCCGGGACAGCCGGTACGGCTTTCTTT
TRBJ1-2,TRBV10-3,once,TRBD1,CAITRGQGRGGYTF,TGTGCCATCACCAGGGGACAGGGTAGGGGTGGCTACACCTTC
TRBJ1-1,TRBV19,NA,TRBD1,CASTPDRHNTEAFF,TGTGCCAGTACCCCGGACAGGCACAACACTGAAGCTTTCTTT
TRBJ1-1,TRBV19,NA,NA,CASSIEGRAEGAFF,TGTGCCAGTAGTATCGAGGGCCGGGCAGAGGGAGCTTTCTTT
TRBJ1-2,TRBV21-1,NA,NA,CASSRNRDRYGYTF,TGTGCCAGCAGCAGAAACAGGGATCGCTATGGCTACACCTTC
TRBJ2-3,TRBV6-5,NA,TRBD1,CATGRTGFKDTQYF,TGTGCCACGGGACGGACAGGGTTTAAGGATACGCAGTATTTT
TRBJ2-3,TRBV28,NA,TRBD2,CASSPPGGGVTDTQYF,TGTGCCAGCAGCCCCCCTGGCGGGGGGGTTACGGATACGCAGTATTTT
TRBJ2-7,TRBV18,NA,NA,CASSPPGGTAHEQYF,TGTGCCAGCTCACCACCGGGGGGAACTGCCCACGAGCAGTACTTC
TRBJ1-2,TRBV5-1,few,NA,CASSLEGPGRHGYTF,TGCGCCAGCAGCTTGGAAGGTCCAGGGAGGCATGGCTACACCTTC
TRBJ1-5,TRBV2,NA,NA,CASREDGVNQPQHF,TGTGCCAGCAGAGAGGACGGGGTCAATCAGCCCCAGCATTTT
TRBJ2-5,TRBV7-9,NA,NA,CASSLAGGVETQYF,TGTGCCAGCAGCTTAGCTGGAGGGGTGGAGACCCAGTACTTC
TRBJ2-3,TRBV5-1,NA,TRBD2,CASSLGLAGAYTDTQYF,TGCGCCAGCAGCTTGGGACTAGCGGGGGCATACACAGATACGCAGTATTTT
TRBJ1-1,TRBV6-5,once,TRBD1,CASSFGTGTEAFF,TGTGCCAGCAGTTTCGGGACAGGGACTGAAGCTTTCTTT
TRBJ1-5,TRBV18,few,NA,CASSLATGMGQPQHF,TGTGCCAGCTCGCTGGCCACGGGAATGGGACAGCCCCAGCATTTT